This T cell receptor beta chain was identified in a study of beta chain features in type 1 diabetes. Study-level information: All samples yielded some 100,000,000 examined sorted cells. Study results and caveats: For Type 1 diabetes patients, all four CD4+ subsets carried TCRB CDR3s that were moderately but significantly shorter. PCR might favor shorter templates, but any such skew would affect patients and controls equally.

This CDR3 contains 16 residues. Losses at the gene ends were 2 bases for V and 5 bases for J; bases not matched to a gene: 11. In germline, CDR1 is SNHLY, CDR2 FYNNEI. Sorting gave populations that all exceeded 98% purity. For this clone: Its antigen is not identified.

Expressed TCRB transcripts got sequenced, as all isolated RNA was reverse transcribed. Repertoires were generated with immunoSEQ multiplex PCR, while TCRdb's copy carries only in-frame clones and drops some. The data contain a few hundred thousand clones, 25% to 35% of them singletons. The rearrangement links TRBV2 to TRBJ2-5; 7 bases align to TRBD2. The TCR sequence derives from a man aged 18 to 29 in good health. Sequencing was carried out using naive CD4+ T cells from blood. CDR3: CASSEIPGTIWETQYF. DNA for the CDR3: TGTGCCAGCAGTGAAATCCCCGGGACTATCTGGGAGACCCAGTACTTC.